The table lists the clone carrying this TCR beta chain with many counts. Amplified regions were TCR beta CDR3 sequences from RNA transcripts. A set of HTBI primers served as the primers for a first-round RT-PCR of the TCR CDR3. One entry per CDR3 protein results from TCRdb running MiXCR on the multiplex PCR reads. This table holds approximately 640,000 distinct CDR3 sequences, roughly 16% found once. The authors obtained PBMCs from over 8 ml of fresh peripheral blood. The record originates from a study of T cells in Graves' hyperthyroidism and ophthalmopathy. Study context: Peripheral blood sampling occurred at initial diagnosis, before any treatment.

The origin of this receptor is a woman aged 30 to 39 with Graves' hyperthyroidism. Sample: blood.

For the CDR3, the DNA is TGTGCCAGCGACAGGGATGGGGAGACCCAGTACTTC. This encodes CASDRDGETQYF. This chain links TRBV2 with TRBJ2-5; TRBD1 matches 7 bases. CDR1 is SNHLY and CDR2 is FYNNEI in the germline V gene. This CDR3 has 12 residues. After removal of 8 bases from V and 5 bases from J, the junction contained 5 bases not matched to a gene. The complete variable domain, with remaining parts taken from reference TRBV2 and TRBJ2-5, reads EPEVTQTPSHQVTQMGQEVILRCVPISNHLYFYWYRQILGQKVEFLVSFYNNEISEKSEIFDDQFSVERPDGSNFTLKIRSTKLEDSAMYFCASDRDGETQYFGPGTRLLVL.